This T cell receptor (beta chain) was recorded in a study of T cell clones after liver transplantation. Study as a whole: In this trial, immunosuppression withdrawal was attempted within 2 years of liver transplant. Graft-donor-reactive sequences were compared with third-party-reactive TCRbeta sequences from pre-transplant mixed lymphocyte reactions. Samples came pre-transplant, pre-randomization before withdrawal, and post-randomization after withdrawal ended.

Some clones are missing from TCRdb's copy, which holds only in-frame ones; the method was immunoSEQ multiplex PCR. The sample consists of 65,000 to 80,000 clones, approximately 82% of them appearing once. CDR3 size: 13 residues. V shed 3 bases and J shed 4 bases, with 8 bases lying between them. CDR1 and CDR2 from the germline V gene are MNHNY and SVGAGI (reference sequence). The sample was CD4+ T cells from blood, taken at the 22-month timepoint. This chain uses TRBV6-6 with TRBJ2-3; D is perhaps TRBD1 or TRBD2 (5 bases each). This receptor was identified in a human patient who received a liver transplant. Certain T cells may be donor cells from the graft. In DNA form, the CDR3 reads TGTGCCAGCAGTTATGGGGGTTCAGATACGCAGTATTTT. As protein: CASSYGGSDTQYF.